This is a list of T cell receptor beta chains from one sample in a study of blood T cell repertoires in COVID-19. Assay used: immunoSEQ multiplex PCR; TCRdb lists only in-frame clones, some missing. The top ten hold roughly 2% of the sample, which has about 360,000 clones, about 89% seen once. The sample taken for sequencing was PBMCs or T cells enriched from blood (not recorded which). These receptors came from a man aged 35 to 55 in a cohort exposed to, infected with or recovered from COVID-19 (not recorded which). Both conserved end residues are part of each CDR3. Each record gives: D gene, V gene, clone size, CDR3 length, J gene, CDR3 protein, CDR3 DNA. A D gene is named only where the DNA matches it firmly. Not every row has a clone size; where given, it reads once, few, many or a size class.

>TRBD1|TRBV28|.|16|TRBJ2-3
CASSTGTGGLPDTQYF
TGTGCCAGCAGTACCGGGACAGGGGGCTTGCCAGATACGCAGTATTTT
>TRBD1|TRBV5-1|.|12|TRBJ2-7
CASGTGGYEQYF
TGCGCCAGCGGAACAGGGGGCTACGAGCAGTACTTC
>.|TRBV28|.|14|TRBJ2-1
CASSSLGGYNEQFF
TGTGCCAGCAGTTCACTGGGGGGCTACAATGAGCAGTTCTTC
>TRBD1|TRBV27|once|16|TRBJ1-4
CASSLTGGKGNEKLFF
TGTGCCAGCAGTCTAACAGGGGGCAAGGGTAATGAAAAACTGTTTTTT
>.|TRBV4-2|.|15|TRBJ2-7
CASSQDPGASYEQYF
TGTGCCAGCAGCCAAGATCCAGGGGCTTCCTACGAGCAGTACTTC
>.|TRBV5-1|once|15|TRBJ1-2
CASSSRGAAGTGYTF
TGCGCCAGCAGCTCCCGGGGGGCGGCCGGGACTGGCTACACCTTC
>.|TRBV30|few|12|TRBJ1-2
CAHLGAGRGYTF
TGTGCTCACCTGGGGGCAGGGCGAGGCTACACCTTC
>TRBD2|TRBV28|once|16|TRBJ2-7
CASSSTGEAGGLKQYF
TGTGCCAGCAGTTCCACGGGTGAAGCGGGAGGCCTGAAGCAGTACTTC
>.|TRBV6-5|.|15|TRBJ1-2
CASSYTTVANYGYTF
TGTGCCAGCAGTTACACAACAGTGGCTAACTATGGCTACACCTTC
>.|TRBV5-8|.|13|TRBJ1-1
CASSFTGSTEAFF
TGTGCCAGCAGCTTTACAGGGAGCACTGAAGCTTTCTTT
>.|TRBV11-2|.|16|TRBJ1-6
CASSQDSASYNSPLHF
TGTGCCAGCAGCCAAGACAGTGCCTCCTATAATTCACCCCTCCACTTT
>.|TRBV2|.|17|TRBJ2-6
CASSERQGSSGANVLTF
TGTGCCAGCAGTGAGAGGCAGGGGAGCTCTGGGGCCAACGTCCTGACTTTC
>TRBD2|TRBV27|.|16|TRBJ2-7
CASSSSGTSGSYEQYF
TGTGCCAGCAGTTCATCCGGGACTAGCGGGAGCTACGAGCAGTACTTC
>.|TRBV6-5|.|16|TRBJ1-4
CASSLGQGTSNEKLFF
TGTGCCAGCAGTTTAGGGCAGGGAACGTCAAATGAAAAACTGTTTTTT
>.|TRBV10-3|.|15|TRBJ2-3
CAISVSGGAGDTQYF
TGTGCCATCAGTGTAAGTGGTGGCGCAGGGGATACGCAGTATTTT
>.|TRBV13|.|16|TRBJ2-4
CASSLGSRLAKNIQYF
TGTGCCAGCAGCTTAGGGTCGCGTCTAGCCAAAAACATTCAGTACTTC
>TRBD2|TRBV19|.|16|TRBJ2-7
CASSIGGSGSSYEQYF
TGTGCCAGTAGTATAGGAGGTAGCGGGAGCTCCTACGAGCAGTACTTC
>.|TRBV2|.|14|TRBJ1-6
CASSDPGSYSPLHF
TGTGCCAGCAGTGACCCAGGGTCCTATTCACCCCTCCACTTT
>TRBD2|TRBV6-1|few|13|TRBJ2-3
CASSEPGLSTQYF
TGTGCCAGCAGTGAACCGGGACTATCTACGCAGTATTTT
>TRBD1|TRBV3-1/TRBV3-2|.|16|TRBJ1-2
CASTNIPGQGTYGYTF
TGTGCCAGCACCAATATACCGGGACAGGGAACCTATGGCTACACCTTC